The 18 T cell receptor beta chains below all came from one sample that was sequenced in a study of technical replicates of blood from a few donors. The method was immunoSEQ multiplex PCR; TCRdb's version includes in-frame clones alone and lacks a portion of them. The sample carries about 100,000 clones, 90% to 96% recorded once. Sequencing was done on a sample of T cells isolated from PBMCs. The receptors were sampled from a human donor in good health.

The rearrangement uses TRBV7-9 and TRBJ1-4, with TRBD1 matching 7 bases. J gave up 7 bases and V 8 bases, and 10 bases lay outside the gene matches. The germline gives CDR1 SEHNR, CDR2 FQNEAQ (reference sequence). The CDR3 contains 14 residues. In nucleotides, the CDR3 is TGTGCCAGCGGACCGACAGGGTATTTTGAAAAACTGTTTTTT. This sequence encodes CASGPTGYFEKLFF.

The chain combines TRBV27 with TRBJ1-2; 9 nucleotides line up with TRBD1. The CDR3 is made up of 15 amino acids. Germline V gives CDR1 MNHEY, CDR2 SMNVEV (reference sequence). With V trimmed by 5 bases and J by 7 bases, 11 bases remained unmatched. This CDR3 reads CASSIGTGTASGYTF. The CDR3 nucleotides read TGTGCCAGCAGTATAGGGACAGGGACGGCCAGTGGCTACACCTTC.

This chain joins TRBV2 and TRBJ1-5; D gene unclear. Looked up from germline, CDR1 is SNHLY and CDR2 is FYNNEI. Trimming stripped 4 bases from V and 4 bases from J, with 11 bases between. The length of the CDR3 is 14 residues. CDR3 residues: CASSVERGNQPQHF. The CDR3, as DNA: TGTGCCAGCAGTGTGGAACGAGGAAATCAGCCCCAGCATTTT. The complete variable domain, with remaining parts taken from reference TRBV2 and TRBJ1-5, reads EPEVTQTPSHQVTQMGQEVILRCVPISNHLYFYWYRQILGQKVEFLVSFYNNEISEKSEIFDDQFSVERPDGSNFTLKIRSTKLEDSAMYFCASSVERGNQPQHFGDGTRLSIL.

Only one count was recorded for this clone. The rearrangement uses TRBV5-1 and TRBJ2-7; 8 positions match TRBD1. V dropped 0 bases and J dropped 3; count of bases not matched to a gene: 11. This CDR3 is 17 amino acids long. Germline-derived CDR1 and CDR2 are SGHRS and YFSETQ. CDR3 in amino acids: CASSLALGTGRGYEQYF. CDR3 DNA: TGCGCCAGCAGCTTGGCTTTAGGGACAGGCAGGGGCTACGAGCAGTACTTC. Combining the CDR3 with reference TRBV5-1 and TRBJ2-7 gives the whole variable domain KAGVTQTPRYLIKTRGQQVTLSCSPISGHRSVSWYQQTPGQGLQFLFEYFSETQRNKGNFPGRFSGRQFSNSRSEMNVSTLELGDSALYLCASSLALGTGRGYEQYFGPGTRLTVT.

The chain couples TRBV7-8 to TRBJ2-3; the match to TRBD2 covers 14 bases. With 5 bases clipped from V and 4 bases from J, the junction kept 8 bases outside the gene matches. The CDR3 has 17 residues. CDR1 and CDR2 (germline): SGHVS, FQNEAQ. The CDR3: CASSPRTSGRTADTQYF. The DNA of the CDR3 is TGTGCCAGCAGCCCTAGGACTAGCGGGAGGACTGCAGATACGCAGTATTTT.

With respect to this clone: The sample contains more than one DNA sequence encoding this CDR3. The chain is built from TRBV7-2 and TRBJ2-7; no firm D call. Germline values: CDR1 SGHTA, CDR2 FQGNSA. The CDR3 is made up of 11 amino acids. The germline V and J ends were trimmed by 3 bases and 4 bases, with 4 bases remaining between them. CDR3 sequence: CASSLSYEQYF. The DNA of the CDR3 is TGTGCCAGCAGCTTGTCTTACGAGCAGTACTTC. The variable domain in full, with the rest retrieved from reference TRBV7-2 and TRBJ2-7, is GAGVSQSPSNKVTEKGKDVELRCDPISGHTALYWYRQSLGQGLEFLIYFQGNSAPDKSGLPSDRFSAERTGGSVSTLTIQRTQQEDSAVYLCASSLSYEQYFGPGTRLTVT.

The gene calls are TRBV15 and TRBJ2-1; TRBD2 is a possible D gene (6 bases). Trimming left V 2 bases short and J 9 bases short, with 8 bases between. In germline, CDR1 is LNHNV, CDR2 YYDKDF (reference sequence). The CDR3 extends over 12 amino acids. CDR3 nucleotides: TGTGCCACCAGCAGACAGGGACTTGAGCAGTTCTTC. This sequence encodes CATSRQGLEQFF.

The chain combines TRBV5-1 with TRBJ2-5; tentatively, D is TRBD2 (5 bases). CDR3 length equals 15 residues. V lost 2 bases and J 5 bases, leaving 16 bases between the germline ends. In germline, CDR1 is SGHRS, CDR2 YFSETQ. CDR3 sequence reads: CASSLTFRLSETQYF. CDR3 coding DNA: TGCGCCAGCAGCTTAACATTCAGACTAAGCGAGACCCAGTACTTC.

J is TRBJ2-5 and V is TRBV19; TRBD2 aligns across 11 bases. Germline CDR1 reads LNHDA; CDR2 reads SQIVND (reference sequence). The CDR3 consists of 16 residues. Trimming cost V 3 bases and J 5 bases; bases outside gene matches: 8. The CDR3 region has the DNA TGTGCCAGTAGTATCCGGGCTAGCGGGGGGACTGAGACCCAGTACTTC. This encodes CASSIRASGGTETQYF. Based on the CDR3 plus reference TRBV19 and TRBJ2-5, the full variable domain is DGGITQSPKYLFRKEGQNVTLSCEQNLNHDAMYWYRQDPGQGLRLIYYSQIVNDFQKGDIAEGYSVSREKKESFPLTVTSAQKNPTAFYLCASSIRASGGTETQYFGPGTRLLVL.

The chain carries TRBV11-2 and TRBJ2-7; the match to TRBD1 covers 11 bases. Germline V lookup: CDR1 SGHAT, CDR2 FQNNGV. The junction had 5 bases not matched to a gene; V was cut back by 0 bases and J by 4 bases. CDR3 length equals 16 residues. For the CDR3, the DNA is TGTGCCAGCAGCTTAGATACGTGGGACAGGGGGTACGAGCAGTACTTC. It translates to CASSLDTWDRGYEQYF.

This sequence joins TRBV2 and TRBJ1-4, with 9 bases matching TRBD1. The germline V gene encodes CDR1 SNHLY and CDR2 FYNNEI. V was clipped by 1 base and J by 6 bases; unmatched bases: 3. The CDR3 spans 15 residues. The CDR3 sequence: CASSEDRGRYEKLFF. CDR3 coding DNA: TGTGCCAGCAGTGAAGACAGGGGGCGGTATGAAAAACTGTTTTTT.

This chain connects TRBV7-8 to TRBJ2-2; 8 bases agree with TRBD1. The CDR3 contains 16 residues. J was trimmed by 4 bases and V by 3 bases; bases with no gene match: 7. CDR1 and CDR2 from the germline V gene are SGHVS and FQNEAQ. The DNA for the CDR3 is TGTGCCAGCAGCTTCAGGACAGGGTTGAGCACCGGGGAGCTGTTTTTT. This codes for CASSFRTGLSTGELFF.

The chain carries TRBV21-1 and TRBJ1-5; the listed D gene, TRBD1, was not tested against the DNA. TRBV21-1 is given as a pseudogene. This CDR3 region has 15 residues. The CDR3 spells CASSKQGVDNQPQHF. The CDR3 bases are TGTGCCAGCAGCAAACAGGGGGTAGACAATCAGCCCCAGCATTTT.

The chain has TRBV6-5 and TRBJ2-5; TRBD2 matches 8 bases. Trimming removed 5 bases from V and 7 bases from J; junction bases left unmatched: 9. This CDR3 has 14 amino acids. Looked up from germline, CDR1 is MNHEY and CDR2 is SVGAGI. The CDR3 protein is CASSNRTSPWTQYF. CDR3 DNA sequence: TGTGCCAGCAGTAATAGGACTAGCCCGTGGACCCAGTACTTC.

The rearrangement links TRBV9 to TRBJ2-5, with 10 bases matching TRBD2. The CDR3 loop spans 16 amino acids. Looked up from germline, CDR1 is SGDLS and CDR2 is YYNGEE. The V gene end was trimmed by 0 bases and the J gene end by 3 bases; junction bases not matched to a gene: 5. This chain's CDR3 is CASSVASGLAEETQYF. CDR3 sequence (DNA): TGTGCCAGCAGCGTAGCAAGCGGACTAGCGGAAGAGACCCAGTACTTC.

This clone was detected only once. The chain has TRBV11-2 and TRBJ2-1, with TRBD1 as a possible D gene (5 bases). The ends were cut back, 0 bases at V and 4 bases at J, with 16 bases in the middle. This CDR3 is 17 amino acids long. CDR1 is SGHAT, CDR2 FQNNGV, per germline. The CDR3 DNA sequence: TGTGCCAGCAGCTTAGATCGTCAGGGAAGCCTTTACAATGAGCAGTTCTTC. Its translation: CASSLDRQGSLYNEQFF.

V usage is TRBV13 and J usage is TRBJ1-2, with 7 nucleotides matching TRBD1. This CDR3 contains 16 residues. Per the germline V gene, CDR1 is PRHDT and CDR2 is FYEKMQ (reference sequence). The V segment lost 3 bases and the J segment 2 bases; nucleotides outside the gene matches: 9. CDR3 loop: CASSLGSGQLNYGYTF. The CDR3 DNA reads as TGTGCCAGCAGCTTGGGTTCGGGACAGCTAAACTATGGCTACACCTTC.

This chain joins TRBV5-1 and TRBJ2-3; no reliable D call. The germline gives CDR1 SGHRS, CDR2 YFSETQ. This CDR3 comprises 14 residues. Trimming took off 0 bases at V and 0 bases at J, with 5 bases between the two ends. In DNA, the CDR3 is TGCGCCAGCAGCTTGGGAGATAGCACAGATACGCAGTATTTT. It codes for CASSLGDSTDTQYF.